This TCR beta chain was retrieved from a study of control samples from healthy donors and cancer patients. This CDR3 contains 15 residues. Germline CDR1 and CDR2: MNHNY and SVGAGI (reference sequence). Trimming shortened V by 5 bases and J by 4 bases, and 18 bases separated the two germline ends. Profiled with immunoSEQ multiplex PCR; TCRdb holds only in-frame clones, not every one. The repertoire holds about 150,000 clones, with over 90% as singletons. The TCR sequence derives from a man in his forties or fifties in good health. The genes are TRBV6-6 and TRBJ2-7, with D possibly TRBD1 on 5 matching bases. Sequencing was done on a sample of blood. The CDR3 sequence is CASSLSAGMGYEQYF. The CDR3 DNA is TGTGCCAGCAGTCTCTCGGCAGGGATGGGATACGAGCAGTACTTC.